A single TCR beta chain is shown here with its context. What it recognizes is unknown. Documented treatment: approximately nine-day PBMC culture with coronavirus spike peptide pools or control peptides (ViraFEST assay). Using peptide pools, antigen-specific T cells were expanded in ViraFEST before TCRs were sequenced. Oncomine TCR Beta short-read sequencing was applied to DNA from cultured CD4+ T cells. TCRdb analysed the PCR reads with MiXCR anew, one entry per CDR3 protein. The sample has around 7,800 distinct CDR3 sequences; roughly 65% are singletons. This sample is part of a study of vaccination and CD4 T cells after COVID-19. Study summary: For control cultures, the treatment was a CEFX pool, an HIV-1 Nef pool, or no peptide.

Germline V gene data show CDR1 as SGHAT and CDR2 as FQNNGV. With 0 bases removed from V and 4 bases from J, the gap between germline ends came to 6 bases. CDR3 length: 13 residues. The J gene is TRBJ1-2, the V gene TRBV11-2, with D unresolved. The specimen sequenced was CD4+ T cells from blood, cultured in vitro. This TCR derives from a human donor who had recovered from COVID-19. CDR3 protein: CASSLDRGYGYTF. The CDR3 DNA is TGTGCCAGCAGCTTAGATCGTGGCTATGGCTACACCTTC.